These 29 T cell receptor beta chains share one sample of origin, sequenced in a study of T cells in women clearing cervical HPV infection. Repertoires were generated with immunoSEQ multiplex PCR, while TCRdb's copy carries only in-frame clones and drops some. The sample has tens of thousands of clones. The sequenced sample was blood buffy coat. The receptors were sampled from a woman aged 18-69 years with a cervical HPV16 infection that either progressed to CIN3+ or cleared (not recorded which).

This CDR3 reads CASSGTYAELFF. The part of the CDR3 DNA that was read is TGTGCCAGCAGCGGGACTTACGCGGAG. This chain links TRBV5-8 with TRBJ2-2; D might be TRBD2 (6 bases). The read stops 3 residues short of the end of the CDR3; the missing end is completed from the germline J gene. Germline V gene sequence: CDR1 SGHTS, CDR2 YDEGEE. Between the trimmed V and J ends, which lost 4 bases and 10 bases, there was a span of 11 bases. This CDR3 contains 12 residues.

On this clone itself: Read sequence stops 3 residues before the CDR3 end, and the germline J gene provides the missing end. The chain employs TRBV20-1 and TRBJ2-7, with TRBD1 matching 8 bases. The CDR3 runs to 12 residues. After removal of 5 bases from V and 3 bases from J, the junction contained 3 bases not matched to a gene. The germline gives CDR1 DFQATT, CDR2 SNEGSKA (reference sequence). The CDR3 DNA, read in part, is TGCAGTGCTTTGGACAGGGACTACGAG. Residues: CSALDRDYE. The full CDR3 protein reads CSALDRDYEQYF.

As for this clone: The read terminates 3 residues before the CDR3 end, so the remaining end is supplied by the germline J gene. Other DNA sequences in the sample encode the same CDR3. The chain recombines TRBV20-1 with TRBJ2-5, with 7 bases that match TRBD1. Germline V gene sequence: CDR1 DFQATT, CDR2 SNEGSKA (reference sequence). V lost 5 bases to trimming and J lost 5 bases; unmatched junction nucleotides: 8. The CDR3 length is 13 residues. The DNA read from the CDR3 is TGCAGTGCTCAAACAGGGGTCTGGGAGACC. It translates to CSAQTGVWET. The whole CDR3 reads CSAQTGVWETQYF.

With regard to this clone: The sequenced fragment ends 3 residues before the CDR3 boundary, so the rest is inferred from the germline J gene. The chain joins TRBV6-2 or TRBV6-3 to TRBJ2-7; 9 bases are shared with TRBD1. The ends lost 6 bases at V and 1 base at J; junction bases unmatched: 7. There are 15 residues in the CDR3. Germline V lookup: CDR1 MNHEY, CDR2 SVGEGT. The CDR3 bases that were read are TGTGCCAGCAGCTGGACAGGGGATCCATCCTACGAG. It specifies CASSWTGDPSYE. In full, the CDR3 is CASSWTGDPSYEQYF.

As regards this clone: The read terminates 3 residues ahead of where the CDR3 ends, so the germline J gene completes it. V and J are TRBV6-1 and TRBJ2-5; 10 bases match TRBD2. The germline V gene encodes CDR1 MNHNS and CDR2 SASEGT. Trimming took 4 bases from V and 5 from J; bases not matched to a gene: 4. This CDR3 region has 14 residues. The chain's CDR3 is CASSVAGGTETQYF. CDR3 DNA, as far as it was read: TGTGCCAGCAGTGTAGCGGGGGGTACTGAGACC.

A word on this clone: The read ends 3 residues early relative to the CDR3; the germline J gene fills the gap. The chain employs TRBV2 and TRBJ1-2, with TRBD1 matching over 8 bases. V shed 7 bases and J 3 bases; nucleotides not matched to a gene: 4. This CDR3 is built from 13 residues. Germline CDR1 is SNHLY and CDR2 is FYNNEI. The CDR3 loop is CASNPDRDYGYTF. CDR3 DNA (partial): TGTGCCAGCAACCCGGACAGGGACTATGGC.

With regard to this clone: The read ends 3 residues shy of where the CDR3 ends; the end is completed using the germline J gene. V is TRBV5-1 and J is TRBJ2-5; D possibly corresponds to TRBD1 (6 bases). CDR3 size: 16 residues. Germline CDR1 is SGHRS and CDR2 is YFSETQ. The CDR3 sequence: CASSLNGGRGTDTQYF. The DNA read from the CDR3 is TGCGCCAGCAGCTTGAATGGGGGCAGGGGCACAGATACC.

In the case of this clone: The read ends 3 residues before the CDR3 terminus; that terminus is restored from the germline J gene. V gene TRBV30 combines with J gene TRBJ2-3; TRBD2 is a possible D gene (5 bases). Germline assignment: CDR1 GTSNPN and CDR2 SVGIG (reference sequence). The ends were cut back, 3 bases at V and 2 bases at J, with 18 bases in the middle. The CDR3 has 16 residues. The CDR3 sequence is CAWSLLASTPTDTQYF. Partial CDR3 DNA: TGTGCCTGGAGCCTCCTAGCATCCACACCCACAGATACG.

The CDR3 sequence: CASSGQGTYEQYF. CDR3 DNA (partial): TGTGCCAGTAGCGGACAGGGGACCTACGAG. The V and J genes are TRBV19 and TRBJ2-7; 9 positions agree with TRBD1. Sequencing ends 3 residues short of the CDR3 end; the germline J gene provides the rest. CDR3 length: 13 amino acids. The germline V gene encodes CDR1 LNHDA and CDR2 SQIVND (reference sequence). V was clipped by 6 bases and J by 2 bases; unmatched bases: 2.

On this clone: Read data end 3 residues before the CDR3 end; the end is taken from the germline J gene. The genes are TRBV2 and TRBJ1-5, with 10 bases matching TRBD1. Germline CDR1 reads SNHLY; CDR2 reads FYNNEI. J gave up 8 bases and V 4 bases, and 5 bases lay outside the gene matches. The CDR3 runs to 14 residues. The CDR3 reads CASSGDRGFKPQHF. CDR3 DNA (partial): TGTGCCAGCAGTGGGGACAGGGGTTTCAAGCCC.

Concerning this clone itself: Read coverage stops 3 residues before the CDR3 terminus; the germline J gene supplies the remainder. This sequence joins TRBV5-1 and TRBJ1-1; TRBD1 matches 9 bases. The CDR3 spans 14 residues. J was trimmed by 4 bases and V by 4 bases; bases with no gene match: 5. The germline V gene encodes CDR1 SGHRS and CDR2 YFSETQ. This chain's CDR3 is CASSAQDRGTEAFF. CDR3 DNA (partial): TGCGCCAGCAGCGCCCAGGACAGGGGCACTGAA.

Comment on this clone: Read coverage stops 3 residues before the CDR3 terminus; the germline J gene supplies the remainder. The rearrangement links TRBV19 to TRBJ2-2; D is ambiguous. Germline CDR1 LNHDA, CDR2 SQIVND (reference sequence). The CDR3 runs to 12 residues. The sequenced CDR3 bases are TGTGCCAGTAGTATAATATTGGGCGAG. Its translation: CASSIILGE. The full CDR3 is CASSIILGELFF. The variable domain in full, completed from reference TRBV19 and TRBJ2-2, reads DGGITQSPKYLFRKEGQNVTLSCEQNLNHDAMYWYRQDPGQGLRLIYYSQIVNDFQKGDIAEGYSVSREKKESFPLTVTSAQKNPTAFYLCASSIILGELFFGEGSRLTVL.

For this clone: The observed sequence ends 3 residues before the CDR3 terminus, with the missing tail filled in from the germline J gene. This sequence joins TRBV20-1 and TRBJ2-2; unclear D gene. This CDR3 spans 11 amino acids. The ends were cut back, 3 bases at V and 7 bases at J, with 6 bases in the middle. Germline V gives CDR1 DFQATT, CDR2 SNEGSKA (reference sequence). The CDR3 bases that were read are TGCAGTGCTAGGTATTACGGGGAG. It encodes CSARYYGE. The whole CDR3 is CSARYYGELFF.

The CDR3 sequence is CASSAGDTDTQYF. The covered CDR3 bases are TGTGCCAGCTCAGCAGGGGACACAGATACG. J is TRBJ2-3 and V is TRBV18; tentatively, D is TRBD1 (6 bases). The read ends 3 residues before the CDR3 terminus; that terminus is restored from the germline J gene. The CDR3 spans 13 residues. The germline V gene has CDR1 KGHSH and CDR2 LQKENI. With 5 bases removed from V and 2 bases from J, the gap between germline ends came to 8 bases.

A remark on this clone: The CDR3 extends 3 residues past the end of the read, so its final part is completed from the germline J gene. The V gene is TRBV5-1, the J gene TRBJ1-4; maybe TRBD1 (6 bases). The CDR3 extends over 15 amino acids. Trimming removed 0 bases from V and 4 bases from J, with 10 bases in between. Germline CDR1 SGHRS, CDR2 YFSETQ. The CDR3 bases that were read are TGCGCCAGCAGCTTGGAGGCAGGGGTTAATGAAAAA. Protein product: CASSLEAGVNEK. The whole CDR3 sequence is CASSLEAGVNEKLFF.

CDR3 DNA (partial): TGCGCCAGCAGCTTGGATGTAGCGGGGGGGAACGAG. This sequence encodes CASSLDVAGGNE. Given in full, the CDR3 is CASSLDVAGGNEQYF. This chain links TRBV5-1 with TRBJ2-7, with 11 bases lining up with TRBD2. Read data end 3 residues before the CDR3 end; the end is taken from the germline J gene. V lost 0 bases and J lost 5; bases outside the gene matches: 4. From germline, CDR1 is SGHRS and CDR2 YFSETQ. CDR3 length: 15 residues.

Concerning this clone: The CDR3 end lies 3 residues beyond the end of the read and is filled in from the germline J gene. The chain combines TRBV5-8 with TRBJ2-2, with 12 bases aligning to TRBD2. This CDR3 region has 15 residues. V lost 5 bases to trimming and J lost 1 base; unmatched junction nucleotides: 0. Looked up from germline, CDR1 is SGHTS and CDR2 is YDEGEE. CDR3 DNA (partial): TGTGCCAGCAGACTAGCGGGGGGGAACACCGGGGAG. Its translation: CASRLAGGNTGE. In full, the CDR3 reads CASRLAGGNTGELFF.

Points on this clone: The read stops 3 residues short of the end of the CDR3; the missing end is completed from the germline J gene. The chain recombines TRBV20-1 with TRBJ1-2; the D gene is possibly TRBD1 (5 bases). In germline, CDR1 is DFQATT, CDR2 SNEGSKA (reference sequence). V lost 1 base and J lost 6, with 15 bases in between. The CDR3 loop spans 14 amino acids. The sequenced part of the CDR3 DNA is TGCAGTGCTAGAGGGCAGGGAGCCCCGGATGGC. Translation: CSARGQGAPDG. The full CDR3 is CSARGQGAPDGYTF.

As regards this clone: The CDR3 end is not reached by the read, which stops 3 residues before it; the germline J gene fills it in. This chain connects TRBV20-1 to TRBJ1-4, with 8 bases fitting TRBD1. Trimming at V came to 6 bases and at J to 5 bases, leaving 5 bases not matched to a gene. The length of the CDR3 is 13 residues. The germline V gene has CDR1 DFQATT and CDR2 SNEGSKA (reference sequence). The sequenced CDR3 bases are TGCAGTGCCTTCGACAGGGGAAATGAAAAA. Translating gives CSAFDRGNEK. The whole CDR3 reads CSAFDRGNEKLFF.

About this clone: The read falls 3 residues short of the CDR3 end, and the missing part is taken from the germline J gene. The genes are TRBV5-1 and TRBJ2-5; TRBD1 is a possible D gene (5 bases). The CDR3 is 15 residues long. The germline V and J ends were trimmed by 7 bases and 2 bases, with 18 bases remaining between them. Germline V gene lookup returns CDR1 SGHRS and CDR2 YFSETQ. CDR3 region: CASRIVVAGQETQYF. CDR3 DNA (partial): TGCGCCAGCCGCATCGTTGTCGCAGGGCAAGAGACC.

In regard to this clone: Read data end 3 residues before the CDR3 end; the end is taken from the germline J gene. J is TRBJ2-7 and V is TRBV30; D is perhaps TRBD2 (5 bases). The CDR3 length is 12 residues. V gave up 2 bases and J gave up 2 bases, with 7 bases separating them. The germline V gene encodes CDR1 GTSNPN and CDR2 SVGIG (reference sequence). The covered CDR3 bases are TGTGCCTGGAGTTCGCGGGCCTACGAG. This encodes CAWSSRAYE. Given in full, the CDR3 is CAWSSRAYEQYF. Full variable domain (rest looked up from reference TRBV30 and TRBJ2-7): SQTIHQWPATLVQPVGSPLSLECTVEGTSNPNLYWYRQAAGRGLQLLFYSVGIGQISSEVPQNLSASRPQDRQFILSSKKLLLSDSGFYLCAWSSRAYEQYFGPGTRLTVT.

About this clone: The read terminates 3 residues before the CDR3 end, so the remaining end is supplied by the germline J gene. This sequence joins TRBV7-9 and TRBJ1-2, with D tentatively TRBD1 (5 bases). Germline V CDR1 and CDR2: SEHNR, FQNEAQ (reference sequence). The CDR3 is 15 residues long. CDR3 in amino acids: CASSLRASSDNDYTF. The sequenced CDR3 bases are TGTGCCAGCAGCTTAAGAGCGTCATCGGACAATGAC.

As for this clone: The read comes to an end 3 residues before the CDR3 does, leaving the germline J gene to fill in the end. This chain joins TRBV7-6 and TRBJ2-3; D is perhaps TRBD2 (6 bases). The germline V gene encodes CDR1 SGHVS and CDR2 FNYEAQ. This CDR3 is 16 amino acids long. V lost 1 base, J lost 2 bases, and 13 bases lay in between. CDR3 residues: CASSLVGRGDTDTQYF. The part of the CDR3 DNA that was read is TGTGCCAGCAGCTTAGTAGGGCGGGGAGACACAGATACG.

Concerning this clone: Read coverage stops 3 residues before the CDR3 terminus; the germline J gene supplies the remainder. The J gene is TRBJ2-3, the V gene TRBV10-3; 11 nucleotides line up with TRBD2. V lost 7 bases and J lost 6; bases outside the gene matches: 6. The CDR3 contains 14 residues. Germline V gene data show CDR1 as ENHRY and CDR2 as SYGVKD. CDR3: CAITPSGGSDTQYF. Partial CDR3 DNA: TGTGCCATCACCCCTAGCGGGGGGTCCGATACG.

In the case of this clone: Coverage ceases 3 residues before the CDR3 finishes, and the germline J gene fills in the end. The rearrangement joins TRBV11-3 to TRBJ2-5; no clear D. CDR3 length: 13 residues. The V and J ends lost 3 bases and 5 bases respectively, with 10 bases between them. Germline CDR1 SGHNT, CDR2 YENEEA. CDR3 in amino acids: CASSFGGGETQYF. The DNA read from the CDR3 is TGTGCCAGCAGCTTCGGCGGTGGGGAGACC.

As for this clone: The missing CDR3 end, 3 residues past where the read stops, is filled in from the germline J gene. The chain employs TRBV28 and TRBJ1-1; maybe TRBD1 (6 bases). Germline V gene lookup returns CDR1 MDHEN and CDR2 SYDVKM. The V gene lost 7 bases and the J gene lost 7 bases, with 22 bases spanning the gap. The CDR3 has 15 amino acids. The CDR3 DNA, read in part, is TGTGCCAGCACCGTTACAAACAGGGTCCGAAATGAA. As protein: CASTVTNRVRNE. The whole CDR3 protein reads CASTVTNRVRNEAFF.

The CDR3 bases that were read are TGTGCCATCTCCGGGACTAGCGGGCAAGAGACG. Encoded protein: CAISGTSGQET. The complete CDR3 protein is CAISGTSGQETQYF. The chain employs TRBV10-3 and TRBJ2-3; 12 bases fit TRBD2. The CDR3 goes on 3 residues after the read ends, and that part is filled in from the germline J gene. Germline V gives CDR1 ENHRY, CDR2 SYGVKD. The CDR3 runs to 14 residues.

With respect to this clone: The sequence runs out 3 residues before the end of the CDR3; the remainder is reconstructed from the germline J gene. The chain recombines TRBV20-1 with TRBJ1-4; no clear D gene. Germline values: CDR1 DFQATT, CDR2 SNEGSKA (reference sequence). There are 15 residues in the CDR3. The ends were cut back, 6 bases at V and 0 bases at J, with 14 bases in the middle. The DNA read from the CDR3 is TGCAGTGCGGTACAGCCCCAGGCAACTAATGAAAAA. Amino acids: CSAVQPQATNEK. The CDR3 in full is CSAVQPQATNEKLFF.

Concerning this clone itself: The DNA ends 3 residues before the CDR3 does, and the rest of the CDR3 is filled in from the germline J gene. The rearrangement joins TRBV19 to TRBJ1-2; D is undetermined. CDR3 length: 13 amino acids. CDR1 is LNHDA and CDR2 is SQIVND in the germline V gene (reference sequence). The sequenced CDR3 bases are TGTGCCAGTAGTATCGATGTGCCAGATACC. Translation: CASSIDVPDT. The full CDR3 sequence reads CASSIDVPDTYTF.